One sample yielded the 19 T cell receptor beta chains listed below, sequenced in a study of T and B cells in COVID-19 patients. TRB rearrangements were amplified by multiplex PCR with BIOMED2 TRB-A/B primers. TCRdb re-called the multiplex PCR reads through MiXCR, storing one row per CDR3 protein. The data hold 20,000 to 30,000 distinct CDR3 sequences, with about 30% observed a single time. TRB was amplified from about 260-540 ng of blood genomic DNA. What was sequenced was blood. These receptors came from a human donor who had recovered from COVID-19.

The table lists this clonotype with a few counts. The genes are TRBV7-2 and TRBJ2-7, with 7 bases matching TRBD2. The CDR3 length is 19 residues. V gave up 3 bases and J gave up 4 bases; unmatched junction bases: 21. CDR1 SGHTA and CDR2 FQGNSA come from the germline V gene. This CDR3 reads CASSLMGGGMVGLAYEQYF. As DNA, the CDR3 is TGTGCCAGCAGCTTGATGGGCGGGGGTATGGTTGGCCTAGCATACGAGCAGTACTTC.

The table lists this clonotype with a few counts. This sequence joins TRBV10-3 and TRBJ2-3, with D possibly matching TRBD1 (6 bases). The CDR3 runs 14 residues. With 4 bases removed from V and 4 bases from J, the gap between germline ends came to 12 bases. The V gene's germline CDR1 is ENHRY and CDR2 SYGVKD. This CDR3 reads CAISVQGLADTQYF. The CDR3 DNA sequence: TGTGCCATCAGTGTTCAGGGGCTAGCAGATACGCAGTATTTT.

Only one count was recorded for this clonotype. J is TRBJ1-5 and V is TRBV6-2 or TRBV6-3, with TRBD1 matching 7 bases. The junction had 11 bases not matched to a gene; V was cut back by 5 bases and J by 7 bases. The CDR3 has 15 residues. Germline CDR1 reads MNHEY; CDR2 reads SVGEGT. The CDR3 reads CASSEARGGRQPQHF. The CDR3 DNA reads as TGTGCCAGCAGTGAAGCGAGAGGGGGCAGACAGCCCCAGCATTTT.

The chain has TRBV5-6 and TRBJ1-5; no clear D gene. V was trimmed by 4 bases and J by 1 base, leaving 9 bases between them. This CDR3 has 14 amino acids. In germline, CDR1 is SGHDT, CDR2 YYEEEE. The CDR3 nucleotides read TGTGCCAGCAGCATGGAAGCAAGCAATCAGCCCCAGCATTTT. Protein: CASSMEASNQPQHF.

The chain uses TRBV27 and TRBJ1-2, with D possibly matching TRBD1 (5 bases). The CDR3 consists of 13 residues. Germline-derived CDR1 and CDR2 are MNHEY and SMNVEV (reference sequence). The ends were cut back, 4 bases at V and 4 bases at J, with 10 bases in the middle. This CDR3 reads CASSSGRGYGYTF. CDR3 sequence (DNA): TGTGCCAGCAGTTCCGGGAGGGGCTATGGCTACACCTTC.

The CDR3 sequence: CASSPTAGVYNIQYF. The CDR3 DNA sequence: TGTGCCAGCTCACCAACGGCCGGGGTTTATAACATTCAGTACTTC. The chain links TRBV18 to TRBJ2-4; D possibly corresponds to TRBD2 (5 bases). Germline loops: CDR1 KGHSH, CDR2 LQKENI. The CDR3 sequence is 15 residues long. V lost 2 bases to trimming and J lost 7 bases, with 15 bases between them.

This clonotype was seen a handful of times. V is TRBV27 and J is TRBJ2-1, with 14 bases fitting TRBD2. J was trimmed by 7 bases and V by 6 bases; bases with no gene match: 20. The germline CDR1 and CDR2 sequences are MNHEY and SMNVEV (reference sequence). This CDR3 is 20 amino acids long. The CDR3: CASSYPGTAGLAGVYNEQFF. The CDR3 nucleotides read TGTGCCAGCAGCTATCCCGGGACAGCGGGACTAGCGGGAGTTTATAATGAGCAGTTCTTC.

V gene TRBV6-2 or TRBV6-3 combines with J gene TRBJ2-7; the D gene is possibly TRBD2 (5 bases). Germline values: CDR1 MNHEY, CDR2 SVGEGT. The CDR3 has 13 amino acids. The CDR3, as DNA: TGTGCTGTGACGGTCCGGAGGTGGGGCGAGCAGTACTTC. Its translation is CAVTVRRWGEQYF.

Turning to this clonotype: A read error may explain this, as a much larger clone is one base away. The gene calls are TRBV5-4 and TRBJ2-1; possible D gene TRBD2, 6 bases. Per the germline V gene, CDR1 is SGHNT and CDR2 is YYREEE (reference sequence). CDR3 length equals 15 residues. V lost 2 bases, J lost 7 bases, and 16 bases lay in between. CDR3 nucleotide sequence: TGTGCCAGCAGCTTTGCACAGGCGGGGATAAATGAGCAGTTCTTC. Protein product: CASSFAQAGINEQFF.

This clonotype was found a few times. The V call is TRBV18, the J call TRBJ1-3, with D maybe TRBD1 (6 bases). Trimming took 6 bases from V and 0 from J, leaving 18 bases between them. Per the germline V gene, CDR1 is KGHSH and CDR2 is LQKENI. The CDR3 has 17 amino acids. The CDR3 region has the DNA TGTGCCAGCTCCACCACGGTGGGACACGCCTCTGGAAACACCATATATTTT. Translation gives CASSTTVGHASGNTIYF.

V and J are TRBV14 and TRBJ2-7, with D perhaps TRBD1 or TRBD2 (5 bases each). The V gene lost 5 bases and the J gene lost 2 bases, with 13 bases spanning the gap. CDR3 length: 14 residues. CDR1 SGHDN and CDR2 FVKESK come from the germline V gene. The CDR3 loop reads CASSFRDQTYEQYF. The CDR3 DNA is TGTGCCAGCAGCTTCCGGGACCAAACCTACGAGCAGTACTTC.

The chain uses TRBV27 and TRBJ1-5, with a weak D call TRBD1 (5 bases). V lost 3 bases and J 5 bases, leaving 5 bases between the germline ends. Germline V gene lookup returns CDR1 MNHEY and CDR2 SMNVEV (reference sequence). The CDR3 extends over 12 amino acids. CDR3 DNA sequence: TGTGCCAGCAGTTTCAGGGATCAGCCCCAGCATTTT. This sequence encodes CASSFRDQPQHF.

The gene calls are TRBV12-3 or TRBV12-4 and TRBJ2-7; weak D call: TRBD1 (5 bases). The germline V and J ends were trimmed by 3 bases and 2 bases, with 11 bases remaining between them. The CDR3 has 14 amino acids. The CDR3 DNA reads TGTGCCAGCAGTTTGACAGTGAACGCCTACGAGCAGTACTTC. This translates into CASSLTVNAYEQYF.

There are a few counts of this clonotype. The rearrangement uses TRBV12-3 or TRBV12-4 and TRBJ1-4, with 9 nucleotides matching TRBD1. Germline trimming cut 7 bases from V and 4 bases from J; bases unmatched to any gene: 10. There are 16 residues in the CDR3. The CDR3 DNA reads TGTGCCAGCACCCCGGGACAGGGAGTTAATAATGAAAAACTGTTTTTT. This codes for CASTPGQGVNNEKLFF.

DNA for the CDR3: TGTGCCAGCAGCTTGGAGGTGTTGGTGACTGAAGCTTTCTTT. Its translation is CASSLEVLVTEAFF. The V and J genes are TRBV5-6 and TRBJ1-1, with D hard to call. CDR1 and CDR2 from the germline V gene are SGHDT and YYEEEE. V was clipped by 0 bases and J by 5 bases, with 11 bases between them. This CDR3 is 14 amino acids long.

Points on this clonotype: A much larger clone lies one base from this, so it may be a read error. CDR3 bases: TGTGCCAGTAGTATACACGGAGAGATCCAGTACTTC. This sequence encodes CASSIHGEIQYF. The chain is built from TRBV19 and TRBJ2-5; no definite D call. Germline-derived CDR1 and CDR2 are LNHDA and SQIVND (reference sequence). The CDR3 covers 12 residues.

Ten or more counts support this clonotype. This sequence joins TRBV6-2 or TRBV6-3 and TRBJ2-1, with D uncertain. The germline CDR1 and CDR2 sequences are MNHEY and SVGEGT. The length of the CDR3 is 13 residues. V was clipped by 5 bases and J by 4 bases, with 9 bases between them. CDR3 sequence (DNA): TGTGCCAGCAGTAAACTGCGGTACAATGAGCAGTTCTTC. Residues: CASSKLRYNEQFF.

This rearrangement joins TRBV13 to TRBJ2-7, with 9 bases lining up with TRBD1. The germline V gene has CDR1 PRHDT and CDR2 FYEKMQ (reference sequence). This CDR3 is 14 amino acids long. V was pared by 5 bases and J by 7 bases, with 9 bases of the junction left unmatched. The CDR3 DNA reads as TGTGCCAGCAGCCTACAGGGGGCGCCGAGGGAGCAGTACTTC. It encodes CASSLQGAPREQYF.

The chain recombines TRBV4-3 with TRBJ1-2; possibly TRBD1 for D (5 bases). The ends were cut back, 0 bases at V and 4 bases at J, with 9 bases in the middle. This CDR3 contains 14 residues. Germline CDR1 LGHNA, CDR2 YSLEER. For the CDR3, the DNA is TGCGCCAGCAGCCAAGACGACAGCTCCTATGGCTACACCTTC. Translating it yields CASSQDDSSYGYTF.